The clone carrying this TCR beta chain occurred many times. Antigen: not known. This sample is part of a study of blood T cells in healthy people across ages. General study points: More naive CD4+ cells and higher diversity marked long-lived donors relative to aged donors.

The second PCR ran about 6 to 12 cycles with a sample-barcoded 5' primer and J-beta primers. TCRdb re-analysed the 5' RACE reads in MiXCR, keeping a single row per CDR3 protein. The sample shows 450,000 to 700,000 distinct CDR3 sequences, about 26% of them seen only once. V shed 6 bases and J shed 1 base, with 8 bases lying between them. From germline, CDR1 is MNHEY and CDR2 SVGAGI. The CDR3 loop spans 13 amino acids. The receptor was derived from a woman aged 65 to 85 in good health. The sequencing sample was made of blood. The chain combines TRBV6-5 with TRBJ2-3, with D possibly TRBD1 on 5 matching bases. The CDR3 DNA reads as TGTGCCAGCAGACGGACACGCACAGATACGCAGTATTTT. As protein: CASRRTRTDTQYF.